What follows are 13 T cell receptor beta chains derived from one specimen sequenced in a study of cytomegalovirus exposure and HLA in healthy donors. The PCR contained 60 Vbeta and 13 Jbeta primers. Sequencing used immunoSEQ multiplex PCR; TCRdb keeps in-frame clones, though not all of them. The sample comprises 150,000 or so clones, over 65% of which are singletons, and 10% to 15% rests with the top ten. The sample taken for sequencing was PBMCs. Receptors originate from a man aged 35-49 years in good health and CMV-seropositive.

The chain recombines TRBV7-9 with TRBJ2-3; TRBD2 agrees at 7 bases. With 4 bases clipped from V and 2 bases from J, the junction kept 6 bases outside the gene matches. The germline gives CDR1 SEHNR, CDR2 FQNEAQ (reference sequence). This CDR3 has 15 amino acids. CDR3 DNA sequence: TGTGCCAGCAGCTCTACTAGCGACGCCACAGATACGCAGTATTTT. Its protein product is CASSSTSDATDTQYF.

The chain combines TRBV18 with TRBJ2-7, with 9 bases matching TRBD2. V gave up 0 bases and J gave up 12 bases; unmatched junction bases: 15. CDR3 length: 16 residues. Germline lookup yields CDR1 KGHSH and CDR2 LQKENI. CDR3 DNA sequence: TGTGCCAGCTCACCACCCAGGATAGCGGGAGCCCCACGGATGTACTTC. This encodes CASSPPRIAGAPRMYF. The complete variable domain, with remaining parts taken from reference TRBV18 and TRBJ2-7, reads NAGVMQNPRHLVRRRGQEARLRCSPMKGHSHVYWYRQLPEEGLKFMVYLQKENIIDESGMPKERFSAEFPKEGPSILRIQQVVRGDSAAYFCASSPPRIAGAPRMYFGPGTRLTVT.

V is TRBV29-1 and J is TRBJ2-3; no clear D gene. V was pared by 4 bases and J by 4 bases, with 6 bases between. Per germline, CDR1 SQVTM and CDR2 ANQGSEA. This CDR3 contains 11 residues. CDR3 in DNA: TGCAGCGTTGGACTTTCAGATACGCAGTATTTT. Protein sequence: CSVGLSDTQYF.

J is TRBJ1-1 and V is TRBV9, with TRBD1 as a possible D gene (6 bases). The germline V gene has CDR1 SGDLS and CDR2 YYNGEE. The ends were cut back, 0 bases at V and 7 bases at J, with 13 bases in the middle. The CDR3 totals 14 residues. The CDR3: CASSVGTANFEAFF. CDR3 DNA sequence: TGTGCCAGCAGCGTAGGGACAGCCAACTTTGAAGCTTTCTTT.

This chain uses TRBV10-3 with TRBJ2-1, with TRBD1 identical over 7 bases. Unmatched junction bases numbered 6, after V lost 10 bases and J lost 0 bases. This CDR3 is 14 amino acids long. The germline CDR1 and CDR2 sequences are ENHRY and SYGVKD. CDR3 residues: CATQGTISYNEQFF. CDR3 in DNA: TGTGCCACACAGGGGACCATCTCCTACAATGAGCAGTTCTTC.

Only one count was recorded for this clone. The rearrangement uses TRBV15 and TRBJ1-1, with 8 bases that match TRBD1. V gave up 8 bases and J gave up 4 bases; unmatched junction bases: 6. This CDR3 spans 13 amino acids. The germline CDR1 and CDR2 sequences are LNHNV and YYDKDF (reference sequence). For the CDR3, the DNA is TGTGCCACCCGCACAGGGGGAAGCACTGAAGCTTTCTTT. It is translated as CATRTGGSTEAFF.

The chain employs TRBV6-5 and TRBJ2-7; no clear D. V lost 7 bases, J lost 6 bases, and 16 bases lay in between. The germline CDR1 and CDR2 sequences are MNHEY and SVGAGI. The CDR3 consists of 13 residues. The CDR3 DNA follows: TGTGCCAGCACCGCCCCTAAAACCGCCGAGCAGTACTTC. Translated: CASTAPKTAEQYF.

The J gene is TRBJ2-1, the V gene TRBV4-3; 11 bases agree with TRBD2. This CDR3 has 18 amino acids. J was trimmed by 7 bases and V by 1 base; bases with no gene match: 12. Per germline, CDR1 LGHNA and CDR2 YSLEER. DNA for the CDR3: TGCGCCAGCAGCCAAGGGGGACTAGCGGTTAACCGGGCAAATGAGCAGTTCTTC. Translated: CASSQGGLAVNRANEQFF.

The rearrangement links TRBV5-1 to TRBJ1-3; D gene uncertain. With 0 bases removed from V and 4 bases from J, the gap between germline ends came to 14 bases. This CDR3 has 16 residues. Germline CDR1 reads SGHRS; CDR2 reads YFSETQ. CDR3 nucleotides: TGCGCCAGCAGCTTGGTCGGGTCAACGGGAGGAAACACCATATATTTT. It yields the protein CASSLVGSTGGNTIYF.

This clone occurred once. A junction boundary mismatches the germline segment, possibly from a read error. This sequence joins TRBV7-6 and TRBJ2-2; 11 bases fit TRBD1. Germline lookup yields CDR1 SGHVS and CDR2 FNYEAQ. The length of the CDR3 is 18 residues. CDR3 nucleotides: TGTGCCAGCAGCTCGGACAGGGGGCTCCTGACAAACACCGGGGAGCTGCTTTTT. This codes for CASSSDRGLLTNTGELLF.

The chain combines TRBV9 with TRBJ2-5; 9 positions agree with TRBD1. With V trimmed by 0 bases and J by 6 bases, 9 bases remained unmatched. The length of the CDR3 is 16 residues. The germline V gene encodes CDR1 SGDLS and CDR2 YYNGEE. The DNA for the CDR3 is TGTGCCAGCAGCGTAGCTATGGGACAGGGCGGGCAGACCCAGTACTTC. Translated, it gives CASSVAMGQGGQTQYF.

The chain couples TRBV2 to TRBJ1-2; maybe TRBD1 (6 bases). This CDR3 is built from 14 residues. V dropped 2 bases and J dropped 5 bases, with 12 bases sitting between them. Germline-derived CDR1 and CDR2 are SNHLY and FYNNEI. CDR3 loop: CASSESGTSYGYTF. CDR3 DNA: TGTGCCAGCAGTGAATCCGGGACATCTTATGGCTACACCTTC.

This clone was recorded once. The gene calls are TRBV28 and TRBJ1-1, with a weak D call TRBD1 (5 bases). V gave up 6 bases and J gave up 0 bases, with 11 bases separating them. This CDR3 has 14 residues. Germline CDR1 reads MDHEN; CDR2 reads SYDVKM. The CDR3: CASSSRAMNTEAFF. The CDR3 nucleotides are TGTGCCAGCAGCTCCAGGGCTATGAACACTGAAGCTTTCTTT.